These 21 T cell receptor beta chains were sequenced from one sample in a study of blood T cell repertoires in COVID-19. The protocol was immunoSEQ multiplex PCR, while the TCRdb copy is restricted to in-frame clones and leaves out a portion. This sample has 100,000 to 150,000 clones; 70% to 85% occur once, and the top ten carry about a sixth. The sample consisted of peripheral blood. The receptor set was obtained from a woman of 80 years or more with acute or convalescent COVID-19.

V and J are TRBV9 and TRBJ1-1, with D uncertain. V lost 3 bases and J 10 bases, leaving 16 bases between the germline ends. From germline, CDR1 is SGDLS and CDR2 YYNGEE. This CDR3 region has 13 residues. The CDR3 loop is CASSGAPGERAFF. In nucleotides, the CDR3 is TGTGCCAGCAGCGGTGCACCGGGTGAGAGAGCTTTCTTT.

The V and J genes are TRBV11-2 and TRBJ1-3, with a possible D match to TRBD1 (6 bases). This CDR3 has 17 amino acids. Germline CDR1 is SGHAT and CDR2 is FQNNGV. Trimming shortened V by 5 bases and J by 0 bases, and 17 bases separated the two germline ends. CDR3 region: CASSTFQGLYSGNTIYF. The CDR3 DNA reads TGTGCCAGCAGCACGTTCCAGGGGCTCTACTCTGGAAACACCATATATTTT.

Written as DNA, the CDR3 is TGTGCCAGCAGGAACCGGCGGGATTCACCCCTCCACTTT. Its protein product is CASRNRRDSPLHF. The chain couples TRBV6-5 to TRBJ1-6; D gene uncertain. The CDR3 sequence is 13 residues long. The germline gives CDR1 MNHEY, CDR2 SVGAGI. V was pared by 6 bases and J by 8 bases, with 11 bases between.

This chain uses TRBV9 with TRBJ1-2; 8 nucleotides line up with TRBD1. The CDR3 spans 18 residues. Germline V gene lookup returns CDR1 SGDLS and CDR2 YYNGEE. V shed 4 bases, J shed 4 bases, and the junction held 18 bases outside the gene matches. CDR3 loop: CASSQGSGGQGYSYGYTF. The CDR3 DNA reads as TGTGCCAGCAGCCAGGGGAGTGGAGGACAGGGCTATTCCTATGGCTACACCTTC.

This clone has a single count. The V call is TRBV5-1, the J call TRBJ1-1, with D tentatively TRBD1 (5 bases). The CDR3 runs to 14 residues. The germline gives CDR1 SGHRS, CDR2 YFSETQ. V lost 4 bases, J lost 4 bases, and 14 bases lay in between. CDR3 sequence (DNA): TGCGCCAGCAGCCCCGGGGGGTCGGGCACTGAAGCTTTCTTT. Translation gives CASSPGGSGTEAFF.

V usage is TRBV5-1 and J usage is TRBJ2-5; 9 bases are a match to TRBD2. CDR3 length equals 14 residues. Unmatched junction bases numbered 1, after V lost 0 bases and J lost 4 bases. The germline V gene has CDR1 SGHRS and CDR2 YFSETQ. The CDR3 reads CASSLASGVETQYF. DNA of the CDR3: TGCGCCAGCAGCTTGGCTAGCGGGGTAGAGACCCAGTACTTC.

This clone was observed once. This chain links TRBV7-8 with TRBJ2-7; possible D gene TRBD2, 5 bases. This CDR3 is built from 16 residues. V was cut by 4 bases and J by 3 bases, with 19 bases left in between. Germline CDR1 is SGHVS and CDR2 is FQNEAQ. CDR3: CASSSVRGRANYEQYF. CDR3 bases: TGTGCCAGCAGCTCAGTCCGGGGTCGGGCTAACTACGAGCAGTACTTC.

V is TRBV12-3 or TRBV12-4 and J is TRBJ2-7; D is uncertain. V lost 1 base to trimming and J lost 6 bases, with 10 bases between them. CDR3 size: 13 residues. The CDR3 nucleotides read TGTGCCAGCAGTTTAGGACTCCGCCTCGAGCAGTACTTC. This gives the protein CASSLGLRLEQYF.

The chain employs TRBV12-3 or TRBV12-4 and TRBJ1-2; perhaps TRBD1 as D (6 bases). CDR3 length: 13 amino acids. Trimming took 6 bases from V and 6 from J, leaving 14 bases between them. The CDR3, as DNA: TGTGCCAGCAGACAGACAGGAAAAAATGGCTACACCTTC. Translation gives CASRQTGKNGYTF.

CDR3 protein: CASSLAVGSNEKLFF. DNA of the CDR3: TGCGCCAGCAGCTTGGCCGTGGGGAGCAATGAAAAACTGTTTTTT. The gene calls are TRBV5-1 and TRBJ1-4; D is unclear. The germline V gene has CDR1 SGHRS and CDR2 YFSETQ. CDR3 length: 15 amino acids. Between the trimmed V and J ends, which lost 0 bases and 5 bases, there was a span of 11 bases.

The chain couples TRBV14 to TRBJ2-2, with TRBD1 matching 8 bases. Germline CDR1 SGHDN, CDR2 FVKESK. The junction had 8 bases not matched to a gene; V was cut back by 4 bases and J by 13 bases. The CDR3 is 13 residues long. CDR3 nucleotide sequence: TGTGCCAGCAGCCTCCTCAGGGGGCGGGGGCTGTTTTTT. It specifies CASSLLRGRGLFF.

V is TRBV6-5 and J is TRBJ1-2; perhaps TRBD1 as D (6 bases). This CDR3 has 16 amino acids. Between the trimmed V and J ends, which lost 6 bases and 2 bases, there was a span of 19 bases. The germline V gene has CDR1 MNHEY and CDR2 SVGAGI. CDR3 DNA sequence: TGTGCCAGCAGATACGCTTTGCAGGGGCTGAACTATGGCTACACCTTC. Encoded protein: CASRYALQGLNYGYTF.

This clone was seen only a few times. The V gene is TRBV6-4, the J gene TRBJ2-1; 11 bases align to TRBD2. CDR3 length equals 17 residues. Trimming removed 2 bases from V and 8 bases from J; junction bases left unmatched: 11. The germline V gene has CDR1 MRHNA and CDR2 SNTAGT. This CDR3 reads CASSDPQLAGAFDEQFF. CDR3 sequence (DNA): TGTGCCAGCAGTGACCCCCAACTAGCGGGGGCTTTCGATGAGCAGTTCTTC.

This clone showed up just once. The chain is built from TRBV7-9 and TRBJ1-2; 7 bases map to TRBD1. CDR1 SEHNR and CDR2 FQNEAQ come from the germline V gene (reference sequence). The trim removed 4 bases at V and 5 bases at J, leaving 10 bases unmatched. The CDR3 extends over 15 amino acids. CDR3 coding DNA: TGTGCCAGCAGCTATGACGACAGGGCAGTTTATGGCTACACCTTC. Its translation is CASSYDDRAVYGYTF.

This clone was picked up many times. This chain connects TRBV5-1 to TRBJ2-3; TRBD2 aligns across 11 bases. Germline assignment: CDR1 SGHRS and CDR2 YFSETQ. This CDR3 is 17 amino acids long. Trimming cost V 4 bases and J 5 bases; bases outside gene matches: 12. The CDR3: CASSTVLAGGPEDTQYF. The CDR3 DNA sequence: TGCGCCAGCAGCACTGTGTTAGCGGGAGGGCCGGAAGATACGCAGTATTTT.

This chain joins TRBV7-6 and TRBJ2-1; a possible D gene is TRBD2 (6 bases). Trimming removed 1 base from V and 0 bases from J, with 13 bases in between. This CDR3 is 17 amino acids long. In germline, CDR1 is SGHVS, CDR2 FNYEAQ. The CDR3, as DNA: TGTGCCAGCAGCTTAGAACGTCTAGCGTCCTCCTACAATGAGCAGTTCTTC. Translating it yields CASSLERLASSYNEQFF.

The rearrangement uses TRBV20-1 and TRBJ2-2, with 9 nucleotides matching TRBD1. Germline CDR1 reads DFQATT; CDR2 reads SNEGSKA (reference sequence). V trimming: 3 bases; J trimming: 4 bases; junction bases outside the gene matches: 6. This CDR3 contains 15 residues. The CDR3 DNA sequence: TGCAGTGCTAGTCCGGGACAGGGCCCCACCGGGGAGCTGTTTTTT. It yields the protein CSASPGQGPTGELFF.

This chain links TRBV3-1 (or the pseudogene TRBV3-2) with TRBJ1-2; 12 nucleotides align to TRBD1. Looked up from germline, CDR1 is LGHDT and CDR2 is YNNKEL (reference sequence). The CDR3 consists of 15 residues. Losses at the gene ends were 5 bases for V and 5 bases for J; bases not matched to a gene: 6. This CDR3 reads CASSYRDRGQYGYTF. Written as DNA, the CDR3 is TGTGCCAGCAGCTACCGGGACAGGGGGCAATATGGCTACACCTTC.

There are a few counts of this clone. This chain links TRBV9 with TRBJ1-1; D possibly corresponds to TRBD1 (6 bases). The V gene lost 0 bases and the J gene lost 0 bases, with 12 bases spanning the gap. The CDR3 runs to 16 residues. Germline CDR1 and CDR2: SGDLS and YYNGEE. CDR3 sequence (DNA): TGTGCCAGCAGCGTAGCGGCAGGGGCTGTGAACACTGAAGCTTTCTTT. Translation: CASSVAAGAVNTEAFF.

V is TRBV2 and J is TRBJ1-2; no clear D. This CDR3 has 10 amino acids. V dropped 6 bases and J dropped 3 bases, with 2 bases sitting between them. Per germline, CDR1 SNHLY and CDR2 FYNNEI. DNA of the CDR3: TGTGCCAGCAGCGACTATGGCTACACCTTC. It encodes CASSDYGYTF.

This clone was counted once. V usage is TRBV25-1 and J usage is TRBJ2-1; D possibly corresponds to TRBD2 (5 bases). Germline CDR1 and CDR2: MGHDK and SYGVNS. The CDR3 runs 15 residues. The DNA for the CDR3 is TGTCCAGAGGGTACGGGATGGAGCTCCTACAATGAGCAGTTCTTC. It yields the protein CPEGTGWSSYNEQFF.